The 2 T cell receptor beta chains reported below all come from one sample, sequenced in a study of cytomegalovirus exposure and HLA in healthy donors. The primer mix had 60 Vbeta and 13 Jbeta primers. Libraries were prepared by immunoSEQ multiplex PCR; TCRdb keeps only in-frame clonotypes and omits some of them. Here the sample spans over 80,000 clones, under 85% being singletons. The source material was PBMCs. The receptors come from a female donor in good health and CMV-seropositive.

V gene TRBV5-1 combines with J gene TRBJ1-1, with 10 bases aligning to TRBD1. This CDR3 is 14 amino acids long. The germline V gene encodes CDR1 SGHRS and CDR2 YFSETQ. V lost 0 bases, J lost 10 bases, and 6 bases stayed unmatched. CDR3 DNA: TGCGCCAGCAGCTTGGAAGGGGGGGACAGGGGAGCTTTCTTT. It translates to CASSLEGGDRGAFF. Filled out from reference TRBV5-1 and TRBJ1-1, the complete variable domain reads KAGVTQTPRYLIKTRGQQVTLSCSPISGHRSVSWYQQTPGQGLQFLFEYFSETQRNKGNFPGRFSGRQFSNSRSEMNVSTLELGDSALYLCASSLEGGDRGAFFGQGTRLTVV.

The chain joins TRBV7-2 to TRBJ2-7; D not resolved. CDR1 SGHTA and CDR2 FQGNSA come from the germline V gene. V dropped 2 bases and J dropped 4 bases, with 6 bases sitting between them. The CDR3 has 12 amino acids. CDR3 loop: CASSLQRYEQYF. The CDR3 region has the DNA TGTGCCAGCAGCTTACAGCGATACGAGCAGTACTTC.